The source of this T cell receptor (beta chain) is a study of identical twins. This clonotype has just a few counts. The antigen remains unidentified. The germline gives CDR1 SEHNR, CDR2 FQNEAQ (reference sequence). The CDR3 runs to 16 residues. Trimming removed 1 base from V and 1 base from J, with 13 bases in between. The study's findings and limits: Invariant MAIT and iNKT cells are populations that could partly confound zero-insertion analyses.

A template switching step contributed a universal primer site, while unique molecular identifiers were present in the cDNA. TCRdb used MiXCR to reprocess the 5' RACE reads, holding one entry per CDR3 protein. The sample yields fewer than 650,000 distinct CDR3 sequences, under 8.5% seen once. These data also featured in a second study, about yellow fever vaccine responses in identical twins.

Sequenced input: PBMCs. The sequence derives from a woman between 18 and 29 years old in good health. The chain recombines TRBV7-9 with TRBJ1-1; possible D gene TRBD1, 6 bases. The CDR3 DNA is TGTGCCAGCAGCTTAGGGGCGACAGGCTCGAACACTGAAGCTTTCTTT. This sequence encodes CASSLGATGSNTEAFF.